This T cell receptor beta chain was profiled in a study of vaccination and CD4 T cells after COVID-19. Study-wide background: Six male and four female convalescents took part, two of them Hispanic. Whole-study findings and limits: Median about 86% of reactive clones detected in convalescent patients emerged only post-vaccination.

A word on this clonotype: Its target is not known.

Documented treatment: roughly 11-day PBMC culture with coronavirus spike peptide pools or control peptides (ViraFEST assay). Positive SARS-CoV-2 PCR tests in convalescent patients dated from March to December 2020, pre-Alpha, Beta and Delta. The CDR3 contains 16 residues. The V and J ends lost 4 bases and 2 bases, in that order; junction bases with no gene match: 11. Germline CDR1 is SGHKS and CDR2 is YYEKEE (reference sequence). Sequenced with the Oncomine TCR Beta short-read assay was DNA taken from cultured CD4+ T cells. In TCRdb, the PCR reads were re-called with MiXCR into one record per CDR3 protein. Of around 4,800 distinct CDR3 sequences in the sample, roughly 75% were seen once.

The sequenced sample was CD4+ T cells from blood, cultured in vitro. This receptor was obtained from a human donor who had recovered from COVID-19. The chain has TRBV5-5 and TRBJ2-7; 8 bases line up with TRBD1. CDR3 sequence reads: CASSPERGQGPYEQYF. The CDR3 DNA is TGTGCCAGCAGCCCGGAGAGAGGACAGGGTCCCTACGAGCAGTACTTC.